The rows below give T cell receptor beta chains drawn from one sample of a study of shared clonotypes between healthy human individuals. Method: immunoSEQ multiplex PCR; TCRdb's copy keeps in-frame clones and lacks some. The sample contains about 1.1 million clones, around three quarters of which appear only once. The source material was memory CD4+ T cells from PBMCs. Source of these receptors: a young man in good health. Some clones in this sample may be carry-over from other donors' samples. The CDR3 runs from the conserved cysteine through the conserved F or W. The D gene is left open where the match is weak.

length: 13
V: TRBV30
D: TRBD1
J: TRBJ1-4
CDR3: CAWDRGTNEKLFF

length: 14
V: TRBV19
D: TRBD1
J: TRBJ2-3
CDR3: CASSRQGKTDTQYF

length: 13
V: TRBV18
D: .
J: TRBJ1-1
CDR3: CASSPFGLGEAFF

length: 18
V: TRBV28
D: .
J: TRBJ2-6
CDR3: CASSSATEGLSGANVLTF

length: 14
V: TRBV19
D: TRBD1
J: TRBJ1-2
CDR3: CASSIDRVNYGYTF

length: 16
V: TRBV5-1
D: .
J: TRBJ1-1
CDR3: CASSSSSGAAGTEAFF

length: 19
V: TRBV5-1
D: TRBD2
J: TRBJ2-5
CDR3: CASSPGIYVAGDPRETQYF

length: 15
V: TRBV6-6
D: .
J: TRBJ1-5
CDR3: CGASREKRGNQPQHF

length: 15
V: TRBV19
D: .
J: TRBJ2-7
CDR3: CASSLPLARRSEQYF

length: 14
V: TRBV5-8
D: .
J: TRBJ1-4
CDR3: CASSRKGQPEKLFF

length: 13
V: TRBV29-1
D: TRBD1
J: TRBJ2-7
CDR3: CSVEDPGGYEQYF

length: 15
V: TRBV28
D: .
J: TRBJ2-7
CDR3: CASSRPLLDTYEQYF

length: 13
V: TRBV10-3
D: TRBD2
J: TRBJ2-7
CDR3: CATGGTRTYEQYF

length: 20
V: TRBV28
D: .
J: TRBJ1-1
CDR3: CASSLWRASINQGANTEAFF

length: 12
V: TRBV28
D: .
J: TRBJ2-7
CDR3: CASGLRYYEQYF

length: 15
V: TRBV7-9
D: .
J: TRBJ1-4
CDR3: CASSLMIGANEKLFF

length: 13
V: TRBV5-6
D: .
J: TRBJ1-2
CDR3: CASSRGRRNGYTF

length: 14
V: TRBV11-2
D: TRBD2
J: TRBJ2-1
CDR3: CASSTGLAGFEQFF

length: 15
V: TRBV5-4
D: TRBD1
J: TRBJ2-4
CDR3: CASSIDRGSKNIQYF

length: 11
V: TRBV15
D: .
J: TRBJ1-3
CDR3: CATSRWDSIYF

length: 15
V: TRBV5-6
D: .
J: TRBJ2-1
CDR3: CASSSAPQTYNEQFF

length: 15
V: TRBV11-1
D: .
J: TRBJ2-2
CDR3: CASSLTGAITGELFF

length: 13
V: TRBV19
D: .
J: TRBJ1-1
CDR3: CASSGQMNTEAFF

length: 14
V: TRBV28
D: TRBD2
J: TRBJ2-4
CDR3: CASLGSGRADIQYF

length: 13
V: TRBV19
D: .
J: TRBJ1-2
CDR3: CASTIGGVLGYTF

length: 14
V: TRBV7-2
D: TRBD1
J: TRBJ2-7
CDR3: CASSLGTGFYEQYF

length: 13
V: TRBV12-5
D: .
J: TRBJ1-1
CDR3: CASGNGRNTEAFF

length: 15
V: TRBV28
D: TRBD1
J: TRBJ1-4
CDR3: CASTRPSGGGEKLFF

length: 15
V: TRBV29-1
D: TRBD1
J: TRBJ2-4
CDR3: CSAPSLTGGQNIQYF

length: 13
V: TRBV11-2
D: .
J: TRBJ1-2
CDR3: CASSLLPRSGYTF

length: 14
V: TRBV7-8
D: .
J: TRBJ1-1
CDR3: CASSLLSVNTEAFF

length: 13
V: TRBV7-2
D: .
J: TRBJ1-1
CDR3: CASSWYLNTEAFF

length: 14
V: TRBV6-5
D: .
J: TRBJ1-5
CDR3: CASSYRVGTDPQHF